Below are 10 T cell receptor beta chains sequenced from a single sample in a study of T cell repertoires in cytomegalovirus infection. TCRdb re-called the reads through MiXCR, storing one row per CDR3 protein. The sample carries approximately 110,000 distinct CDR3 sequences, under 50% recorded once. These TCRs' antigens remain unknown. Sample: CD8+ T cells from cultured PBMCs, taken from culture after CMV antigen stimulation. These receptors were obtained from a human donor in good health (CMV status not recorded). Some clones in this sample may be carry-over from other donors' samples.

Worth noting for this clonotype: The germline gene is not matched at one end of the junction; a read error may be the cause. V is TRBV19 and J is TRBJ2-3; D is perhaps TRBD1 (6 bases). Looked up from germline, CDR1 is LNHDA and CDR2 is SQIVND (reference sequence). This CDR3 comprises 14 residues. The chain's CDR3 is CASSDGVGTNTQCF. The CDR3 nucleotides are TGTGCCAGTAGTGATGGCGTGGGGACAAATACGCAGTGTTTT.

This clonotype was seen repeatedly, ten times or more. The chain carries TRBV7-9 and TRBJ1-4; TRBD1 agrees at 8 bases. Germline trimming cut 5 bases from V and 8 bases from J; bases unmatched to any gene: 7. This CDR3 contains 14 residues. Germline lookup yields CDR1 SEHNR and CDR2 FQNEAQ (reference sequence). In DNA form, the CDR3 reads TGTGCCAGCAGCCCCACAGGGGGAGGCGAAAAACTGTTTTTT. Residues: CASSPTGGGEKLFF.

This clonotype appeared once. The chain employs TRBV5-3 and TRBJ2-3, with D tentatively TRBD2 (7 bases). TRBV5-3 qualifies as an ORF whose function is uncertain. This CDR3 contains 14 residues. With 8 bases removed from V and 8 bases from J, the gap between germline ends came to 21 bases. Here the CDR3 DNA reads TGTGCCAGCATCGAGGGGGGGGCCGCCGGTACGCAGTATTTT. Its protein is CASIEGGAAGTQYF.

The chain recombines TRBV29-1 with TRBJ2-1; 10 bases align to TRBD2. The CDR3 spans 15 residues. Germline lookup yields CDR1 SQVTM and CDR2 ANQGSEA. The J segment lost 4 bases and the V segment lost 4 bases, leaving 7 bases of the junction unmatched. The CDR3 sequence: CSVGGLAGEYNEQFF. DNA of the CDR3: TGCAGCGTTGGCGGGCTAGCGGGGGAGTACAATGAGCAGTTCTTC.

CDR3 nucleotide sequence: TGTGCCAGTAGTAGTGCAAGCTCCTACAATGAGCAGTTCTTC. Encoded protein: CASSSASSYNEQFF. The genes are TRBV19 and TRBJ2-1, with D unresolved. The V end was cut by 4 bases, the J end by 0 bases, with 7 bases between. The CDR3 covers 14 residues. Germline-derived CDR1 and CDR2 are LNHDA and SQIVND (reference sequence).

The chain is built from TRBV5-4 and TRBJ1-4; no reliable D call. CDR3 length equals 15 residues. Trimming pared 0 bases from V and 5 bases from J, leaving 11 bases between. Germline CDR1 reads SGHNT; CDR2 reads YYREEE (reference sequence). The CDR3 loop is CASSLVPGPNEKLFF. The DNA of the CDR3 is TGTGCCAGCAGCTTGGTCCCAGGCCCGAATGAAAAACTGTTTTTT. The full variable domain, completed using reference TRBV5-4 and TRBJ1-4, is ETGVTQSPTHLIKTRGQQVTLRCSSQSGHNTVSWYQQALGQGPQFIFQYYREEENGRGNFPPRFSGLQFPNYSSELNVNALELDDSALYLCASSLVPGPNEKLFFGSGTQLSVL.

The chain employs TRBV11-3 and TRBJ1-1, with D possibly matching TRBD1 (6 bases). This CDR3 is built from 12 residues. Germline-derived CDR1 and CDR2 are SGHNT and YENEEA. The ends were cut back, 9 bases at V and 4 bases at J, with 12 bases in the middle. The CDR3 reads CASQGGGTEAFF. As DNA, the CDR3 is TGTGCCAGTCAAGGGGGTGGCACTGAAGCTTTCTTT.

This clonotype has more than one count but fewer than ten. The V gene is TRBV9, the J gene TRBJ2-3; D is perhaps TRBD2 (5 bases). Germline V gives CDR1 SGDLS, CDR2 YYNGEE. The V end was cut by 0 bases, the J end by 2 bases, with 10 bases between. CDR3 length: 15 amino acids. CDR3 sequence: CASSVGGLNTDTQYF. The CDR3 coding sequence is TGTGCCAGCAGCGTAGGTGGACTCAACACAGATACGCAGTATTTT.

This clonotype appeared many times. The chain links TRBV2 to TRBJ2-5; D unclear. Germline CDR1 reads SNHLY; CDR2 reads FYNNEI. The CDR3 contains 16 residues. The V end lost 5 bases, the J end lost 0 bases, and 16 bases lay between the germline ends. For the CDR3, the DNA is TGTGCCAGCAGTAACGATAAGACGAGTCACCAAGAGACCCAGTACTTC. It encodes CASSNDKTSHQETQYF.

This clonotype was observed many times. The gene calls are TRBV7-2 and TRBJ2-1; D is uncertain. V was trimmed by 5 bases and J by 1 base, leaving 12 bases between them. The CDR3 totals 15 residues. Per the germline V gene, CDR1 is SGHTA and CDR2 is FQGNSA. The CDR3 sequence: CASSPEVLSYNEQFF. CDR3 DNA sequence: TGTGCCAGCAGCCCAGAAGTCTTATCCTACAATGAGCAGTTCTTC.